This TCR beta chain was retrieved from a study of blood T cell repertoires in COVID-19. Study-wide background: PBMCs, B-cell-depleted T cells, or T cells were the source of the cDNA or gDNA that made up the material.

Repertoires were generated with immunoSEQ multiplex PCR, while TCRdb's copy carries only in-frame clones and drops some. The top ten hold under 3% of the sample, which has fewer than 250,000 clones, roughly four fifths seen once. Germline CDR1 MNHNY, CDR2 SVGAGI (reference sequence). The CDR3 totals 14 residues. The ends lost 11 bases at V and 4 bases at J; junction bases unmatched: 6. V usage is TRBV6-6 and J usage is TRBJ2-1; 12 bases are shared with TRBD2. Sample: peripheral blood. This TCR came from a woman in her thirties or forties with active or convalescent COVID-19. In DNA form, the CDR3 reads TGTGCCTGCACCGGGACTAGCGGGTACAATGAGCAGTTCTTC. It yields the protein CACTGTSGYNEQFF.